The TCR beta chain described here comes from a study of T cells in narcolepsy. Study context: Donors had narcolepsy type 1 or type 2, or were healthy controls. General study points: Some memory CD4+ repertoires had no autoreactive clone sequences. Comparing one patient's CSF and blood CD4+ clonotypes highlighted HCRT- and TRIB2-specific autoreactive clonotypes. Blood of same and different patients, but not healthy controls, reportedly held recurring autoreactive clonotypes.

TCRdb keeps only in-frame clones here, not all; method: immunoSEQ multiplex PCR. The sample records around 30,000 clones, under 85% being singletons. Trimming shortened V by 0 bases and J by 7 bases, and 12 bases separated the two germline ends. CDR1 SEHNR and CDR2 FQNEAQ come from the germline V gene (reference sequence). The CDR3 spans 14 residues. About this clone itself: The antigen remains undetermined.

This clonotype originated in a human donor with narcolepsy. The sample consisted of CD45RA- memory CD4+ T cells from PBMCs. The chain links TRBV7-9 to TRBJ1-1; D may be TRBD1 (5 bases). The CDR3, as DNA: TGTGCCAGCAGCTTAGCGCACTGGGGGGGTGAAGCTTTCTTT. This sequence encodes CASSLAHWGGEAFF.